The 13 T cell receptor beta chains listed next were all sequenced from one sample in a study of tumor-infiltrating lymphocytes in primary liver carcinoma. TCR beta cDNA came from about 500 ng total RNA, primed with a constant-region primer. Amplification in three nested multiplex PCR rounds with slightly modified ARM-PCR gave rise to TCR beta libraries. The study ran its first two PCR rounds for 9 to 10 cycles each, using TRBV1-TRBV30 forward primers and a C-beta reverse primer. A single record per CDR3 protein comes from TCRdb applying MiXCR to the multiplex PCR reads. The sample includes about 320,000 distinct CDR3 sequences, approximately 60% of them seen just once. Blood RNA came from unsorted whole blood; germline DNA was also extracted. The material sequenced was peripheral blood. The receptors stem from a man aged 40-50 years with primary liver carcinoma and hepatitis B virus infection.

This clonotype was detected a few times. The V call is TRBV28, the J call TRBJ1-4, with unresolved D. V lost 2 bases to trimming and J lost 7 bases, with 14 bases between them. The length of the CDR3 is 15 residues. Germline V gene data show CDR1 as MDHEN and CDR2 as SYDVKM. This chain's CDR3 is CASSLVGSFTEKLFF. CDR3 DNA sequence: TGTGCCAGCAGTTTAGTAGGTAGCTTTACTGAAAAACTGTTTTTT.

Concerning this clonotype: A much larger clone lies one base from this, so it may be a read error. This sequence joins TRBV4-3 and TRBJ2-5; no definite D call. The CDR3 has 13 residues. Germline V CDR1 and CDR2: LGHNA, YSLEER. V dropped 5 bases and J dropped 3 bases, with 10 bases sitting between them. The CDR3 loop reads CASSGRRKETQYF. The CDR3 DNA sequence: TGCGCCAGCAGCGGACGTCGGAAAGAGACCCAGTACTTC.

The chain combines TRBV5-4 with TRBJ2-7; 7 bases map to TRBD2. J lost 7 bases, V lost 1 base, and 8 bases had no gene match. Germline V gives CDR1 SGHNT, CDR2 YYREEE (reference sequence). There are 14 residues in the CDR3. CDR3 sequence: CASSLRRGVGEQYF. The CDR3 nucleotides read TGTGCCAGCAGCTTGCGTCGGGGGGTAGGTGAGCAGTACTTC.

Worth noting for this clonotype: This sequence may be a read error, since a much larger clone differs from it by one base. The V and J genes are TRBV5-4 and TRBJ1-2; D might be TRBD1 (6 bases). Germline CDR1 reads SGHNT; CDR2 reads YYREEE (reference sequence). This CDR3 has 16 residues. CDR3 DNA sequence: TGTGCCACCAGCTTGGCGTCCAGGGGAAATTTCTATGGCTACACCTTC. It translates to CATSLASRGNFYGYTF.

On this clonotype itself: The junction departs from germline at one end; a sequencing error may be responsible. V gene TRBV12-3 or TRBV12-4 combines with J gene TRBJ1-2; unclear D gene. The CDR3 runs 13 residues. CDR3: CASRRDWVEGFTF. Here the CDR3 DNA reads TGTGCCAGCAGGAGAGACTGGGTGGAGGGCTTCACCTTC.

Notes on this clonotype: Since the CDR3 does not end with the conserved phenylalanine or tryptophan, this likely comes from a read error. Because the CDR3's place on the DNA is in doubt, the DNA is left out and the CDR3 is given as listed by TCRdb. The rearrangement links TRBV11-2 to TRBJ1-5; no check of the table's D call, TRBD1, against the DNA was made. Per the germline V gene, CDR1 is SGHAT and CDR2 is FQNNGV. The CDR3 length equals 15 residues, ends included. CDR3 amino acids: CASSSGGRVGKPRHY.

The chain links TRBV25-1 to TRBJ2-5, with a possible D match to TRBD1 (5 bases). CDR1 MGHDK and CDR2 SYGVNS come from the germline V gene. The CDR3 covers 14 residues. V lost 3 bases and J 2 bases, leaving 10 bases between the germline ends. The CDR3 coding sequence is TGTGCCAGCAGTGATTGGGCAGGGCAAGAGACCCAGTACTTC. Encoded protein: CASSDWAGQETQYF.

The V gene is TRBV30, the J gene TRBJ1-5; the D gene is possibly TRBD1 (6 bases). This CDR3 contains 14 residues. Germline-derived CDR1 and CDR2 are GTSNPN and SVGIG (reference sequence). Trimming removed 0 bases at V and 7 bases at J, with 13 bases between. The CDR3 is CAWSVGGGGQPQHF. CDR3 coding DNA: TGTGCCTGGAGTGTCGGAGGGGGTGGCCAGCCCCAGCATTTT.

The V call is TRBV5-1, the J call TRBJ1-1; no reliable D call. The CDR3 length is 14 residues. Per germline, CDR1 SGHRS and CDR2 YFSETQ. The V end lost 3 bases, the J end lost 0 bases, and 9 bases lay between the germline ends. The CDR3 sequence: CASSSDVVNTEAFF. The CDR3 bases are TGCGCCAGCAGCTCCGACGTGGTGAACACTGAAGCTTTCTTT.

This chain uses TRBV12-3 or TRBV12-4 with TRBJ1-3; the D gene is possibly TRBD1 (6 bases). Trimming stripped 5 bases from V and 7 bases from J, with 15 bases between. The CDR3 contains 14 residues. CDR3 sequence: CASSPGEGGNTIYF. The CDR3 DNA follows: TGTGCCAGCAGTCCCGGAGAGGGGGGGAACACCATATATTTT.

The rearrangement uses TRBV5-6 and TRBJ1-4, with D possibly TRBD1 on 5 matching bases. Germline loops: CDR1 SGHDT, CDR2 YYEEEE. The CDR3 runs to 14 residues. Trimming shortened V by 5 bases and J by 3 bases, and 11 bases separated the two germline ends. The CDR3 nucleotides are TGTGCCAGCAGTTTTGGGGGAGCTAATGAAAAACTGTTTTTT. It yields the protein CASSFGGANEKLFF.

On this clonotype: This may stem from a read error, because a much larger clone lies one nucleotide away. The chain combines TRBV5-4 with TRBJ2-1, with 8 bases aligning to TRBD2. The CDR3 has 16 residues. The germline V gene has CDR1 SGHNT and CDR2 YYREEE (reference sequence). Trimming cost V 1 base and J 8 bases; bases outside gene matches: 11. The CDR3 spells CASSLSSGSQHDEQFF. CDR3 DNA: TGTGCCAGCAGCTTGTCCAGCGGGAGTCAGCACGATGAGCAGTTCTTC.

As regards this clonotype: The junction and the germline gene differ at one end; a read error may be behind it. This chain joins TRBV29-1 and TRBJ2-5, with D uncertain. Per germline, CDR1 SQVTM and CDR2 ANQGSEA. This CDR3 region has 11 residues. The CDR3 spells CSVESLEPQYF. CDR3 nucleotides: TGCAGCGTTGAAAGCTTGGAGCCCCAATACTTC.